This T cell receptor beta chain emerged from a study of blood T cells in healthy people across ages. A second 7 to 11 cycle PCR used barcoded and J-beta primers. Each CDR3 protein gets one entry after TCRdb re-called the 5' RACE reads with MiXCR. The sample includes around 1,000,000 distinct CDR3 sequences, 25% seen only once; the top ten take less than 0.85%. Trimming cost V 4 bases and J 7 bases, with 8 bases left between them. Germline CDR1 MDHEN, CDR2 SYDVKM. The CDR3 covers 11 residues. Drawing of peripheral blood yielded roughly 9.3 milliliters from each donor. This sample also appeared in a second study, on T cells of mothers and their children.

This TCR derives from a girl aged 2 to 9 in good health. The J gene is TRBJ2-7, the V gene TRBV28; no definite D call. Material for sequencing was blood. CDR3 nucleotide sequence: TGTGCCAGCAGTTGGGTTGGGGAGCAGTACTTC. Translated, it gives CASSWVGEQYF.